Following are 28 T cell receptor beta chains from one sample sequenced in a study of blood T cells in healthy people across ages. Primed by a sample-barcoded 5' primer and a J-beta primer mix, a second PCR proceeded for about 7 to 11 cycles. One entry per CDR3 protein, called by TCRdb with MiXCR from the 5' RACE reads. The data hold 1.5 million to 2 million distinct CDR3 sequences, with less than 50% observed a single time. Specimen: blood. The source of these receptors is a woman in her forties in good health.

This rearrangement joins TRBV12-3 or TRBV12-4 to TRBJ2-3; TRBD2 aligns across 11 bases. V dropped 7 bases and J dropped 2; count of bases not matched to a gene: 11. This CDR3 is 17 amino acids long. CDR3 coding DNA: TGTGCCAGCACCTTAGAGGTGACTAGCGGGACCACAGATACGCAGTATTTT. Protein sequence: CASTLEVTSGTTDTQYF.

On this clonotype itself: The junction does not match germline at one end; this may be a read error. The chain is built from TRBV5-4 and TRBJ2-7, with 11 bases fitting TRBD1. This CDR3 has 17 amino acids. Germline CDR1 is SGHNT and CDR2 is YYREEE (reference sequence). CDR3 sequence: CAGSLGQGAPGVYEQYF. For the CDR3, the DNA is TGTGCCGGCAGCCTAGGACAGGGGGCGCCTGGAGTATACGAGCAGTACTTC. The full variable domain, its missing parts supplied by reference TRBV5-4 and TRBJ2-7, is ETGVTQSPTHLIKTRGQQVTLRCSSQSGHNTVSWYQQALGQGPQFIFQYYREEENGRGNFPPRFSGLQFPNYSSELNVNALELDDSALYLCAGSLGQGAPGVYEQYFGPGTRLTVT.

This clonotype was observed a handful of times. The CDR3 loop reads CASSLAPGLNIQYF. The DNA for the CDR3 is TGTGCCAGCAGCTTAGCGCCAGGGCTGAACATTCAGTACTTC. The rearrangement links TRBV7-2 to TRBJ2-4; weak D call: TRBD1 (5 bases). Germline loops: CDR1 SGHTA, CDR2 FQGNSA. This CDR3 contains 14 residues. Trimming pared 0 bases from V and 7 bases from J, leaving 10 bases between.

V usage is TRBV4-3 and J usage is TRBJ2-7; 9 bases align to TRBD2. The CDR3 loop spans 16 amino acids. The germline V gene has CDR1 LGHNA and CDR2 YSLEER. The V segment lost 0 bases and the J segment 0 bases; nucleotides outside the gene matches: 3. The CDR3 spells CASSQELAGLSYEQYF. The CDR3, as DNA: TGCGCCAGCAGCCAAGAGCTAGCGGGGCTCTCCTACGAGCAGTACTTC.

This clonotype has a handful of counts. V and J are TRBV25-1 and TRBJ1-6; D gene unclear. This CDR3 spans 16 amino acids. V was pared by 6 bases and J by 8 bases, with 20 bases between. Germline values: CDR1 MGHDK, CDR2 SYGVNS. CDR3 residues: CASSLDLPTDHSPLHF. The CDR3 DNA follows: TGTGCCAGCAGCCTGGACTTGCCGACCGACCATTCACCCCTCCACTTT.

This clonotype was found once. The V gene is TRBV2, the J gene TRBJ2-1; 9 bases agree with TRBD1. The V segment lost 8 bases and the J segment 5 bases; nucleotides outside the gene matches: 7. Germline V gene sequence: CDR1 SNHLY, CDR2 FYNNEI. The CDR3 extends over 14 amino acids. The CDR3 nucleotides read TGTGCCAGCTTAGGACAGGGGAATGACAATGAGCAGTTCTTC. It specifies CASLGQGNDNEQFF.

The rearrangement uses TRBV11-2 and TRBJ1-4; D call uncertain. The CDR3 contains 15 residues. Trimming pared 4 bases from V and 4 bases from J, leaving 13 bases between. Germline CDR1 reads SGHAT; CDR2 reads FQNNGV. For the CDR3, the DNA is TGTGCCAGCAGCTCATACATCCGGGGTAATGAAAAACTGTTTTTT. Protein sequence: CASSSYIRGNEKLFF.

This clonotype has more than one count but fewer than ten. The chain recombines TRBV20-1 with TRBJ2-5; D ambiguous. CDR3 length equals 14 residues. V was pared by 3 bases and J by 4 bases, with 15 bases between. Germline CDR1 reads DFQATT; CDR2 reads SNEGSKA (reference sequence). The CDR3 loop is CSASDRVKGETQYF. CDR3 DNA sequence: TGCAGTGCTAGTGATCGGGTTAAGGGAGAGACCCAGTACTTC.

J is TRBJ2-6 and V is TRBV5-1; 10 bases agree with TRBD1. The germline CDR1 and CDR2 sequences are SGHRS and YFSETQ. V dropped 7 bases and J dropped 2; count of bases not matched to a gene: 6. The CDR3 sequence is 16 residues long. The CDR3 sequence: CASGQGGKTGANVLTF. The CDR3 nucleotides read TGCGCCAGCGGACAGGGGGGAAAAACTGGGGCCAACGTCCTGACTTTC.

The rearrangement joins TRBV27 to TRBJ2-7; maybe TRBD1 (6 bases). In germline, CDR1 is MNHEY, CDR2 SMNVEV (reference sequence). Trimming cost V 6 bases and J 7 bases, with 10 bases left between them. The CDR3 is 11 residues long. CDR3: CASRTGWEQYF. In DNA form, the CDR3 reads TGTGCCAGCAGGACAGGCTGGGAGCAGTACTTC.

The chain has TRBV4-2 and TRBJ1-6; D unclear. Germline V gene data show CDR1 as LGHNA and CDR2 as YNFKEQ. This CDR3 is 14 amino acids long. Trimming took off 3 bases at V and 6 bases at J, with 9 bases between the two ends. The DNA of the CDR3 is TGTGCCAGCAGCCAGAACACCACTAATTCACCCCTCCACTTT. It translates to CASSQNTTNSPLHF.

This clonotype was counted only a few times. The gene calls are TRBV20-1 and TRBJ1-2, with a weak D call TRBD1 (6 bases). This CDR3 region has 12 residues. CDR1 is DFQATT, CDR2 SNEGSKA, per germline (reference sequence). The V end was cut by 5 bases, the J end by 8 bases, with 15 bases between. CDR3 residues: CSAPDRGGGYTF. CDR3 DNA: TGCAGTGCTCCGGACAGAGGCGGCGGCTACACCTTC.

The chain joins TRBV6-4 to TRBJ1-2, with TRBD1 as a possible D gene (6 bases). Germline V gene sequence: CDR1 MRHNA, CDR2 SNTAGT. The CDR3 sequence is 18 residues long. Between the trimmed V and J ends, which lost 1 base and 8 bases, there was a span of 26 bases. The CDR3 reads CASSDLGGLDGFGRGYTF. In DNA, the CDR3 is TGTGCCAGCAGTGACTTAGGGGGGCTGGATGGGTTCGGCAGAGGCTACACCTTC.

This clonotype was observed a handful of times. J is TRBJ2-7 and V is TRBV7-2; D is perhaps TRBD1 (5 bases). The V gene lost 4 bases and the J gene lost 3 bases, with 10 bases spanning the gap. The CDR3 length is 13 residues. CDR1 SGHTA and CDR2 FQGNSA come from the germline V gene. CDR3 protein: CASSWGQIYEQYF. The CDR3 DNA reads TGTGCCAGCAGCTGGGGCCAGATCTACGAGCAGTACTTC.

This chain joins TRBV20-1 and TRBJ2-7; 8 bases map to TRBD1. The CDR3 is 14 residues long. Germline CDR1 DFQATT, CDR2 SNEGSKA (reference sequence). V trimming: 3 bases; J trimming: 2 bases; junction bases outside the gene matches: 6. The CDR3 protein is CSARETGGTYEQYF. CDR3 DNA: TGCAGTGCTAGGGAAACAGGGGGGACCTACGAGCAGTACTTC.

This clonotype was observed a single time. The junction departs from germline at one end; a sequencing error may be responsible. This sequence joins TRBV11-1 and TRBJ2-4; the D is unclear. The last part of the DNA fits TRBJ2-5 better; the J call may be wrong. CDR3 length: 12 amino acids. From germline, CDR1 is SGHAT and CDR2 FQDESV (reference sequence). The CDR3 region is CACSKYQETQYF. The CDR3 nucleotides read TGTGCCTGCAGCAAATATCAAGAGACCCAGTACTTC.

The chain employs TRBV7-2 and TRBJ2-3, with D perhaps matching TRBD2 (6 bases). The CDR3 consists of 17 residues. The germline CDR1 and CDR2 sequences are SGHTA and FQGNSA. Trimming shortened V by 4 bases and J by 3 bases, and 20 bases separated the two germline ends. The CDR3 is CASSYTLGGGGTDTQYF. CDR3 bases: TGTGCCAGCAGCTATACACTTGGTGGGGGAGGAACAGATACGCAGTATTTT.

This clonotype showed up just a few times. The V and J genes are TRBV7-2 and TRBJ2-3, with TRBD2 identical over 8 bases. V dropped 4 bases and J dropped 2; count of bases not matched to a gene: 8. Germline V gene sequence: CDR1 SGHTA, CDR2 FQGNSA. The CDR3 loop spans 16 amino acids. The CDR3 is CASSSGRGAPTDTQYF. The CDR3 bases are TGTGCCAGCAGCTCGGGGCGGGGGGCTCCCACAGATACGCAGTATTTT.

Only a few counts were recorded for this clonotype. The chain recombines TRBV4-1 with TRBJ1-6; 8 bases agree with TRBD1. J was trimmed by 8 bases and V by 3 bases; bases with no gene match: 9. Germline-derived CDR1 and CDR2 are MGHRA and YSYEKL. The CDR3 spans 16 residues. The CDR3 loop is CASSHRTGSPDSPLHF. CDR3 nucleotides: TGCGCCAGCAGCCACCGGACAGGGTCTCCGGATTCACCCCTCCACTTT.

This sequence joins TRBV9 and TRBJ1-6; D is undetermined. V dropped 4 bases and J dropped 5 bases, with 10 bases sitting between them. The CDR3 contains 14 residues. The germline V gene has CDR1 SGDLS and CDR2 YYNGEE. The CDR3 DNA follows: TGTGCCAGCAGCTTTAACGCCGATAATTCACCCCTCCACTTT. Translating gives CASSFNADNSPLHF.

In this sample, this clonotype turned up a few times. V is TRBV7-2 and J is TRBJ1-2; D not certain. The V end was cut by 3 bases, the J end by 0 bases, with 5 bases between. CDR1 and CDR2 from the germline V gene are SGHTA and FQGNSA. The CDR3 contains 13 residues. CDR3 in DNA: TGTGCCAGCAGCTTCATCGCTAACTATGGCTACACCTTC. Protein: CASSFIANYGYTF.

The chain recombines TRBV5-1 with TRBJ1-6, with TRBD1 matching over 10 bases. V lost 4 bases and J lost 9; bases outside the gene matches: 10. CDR3 length: 16 residues. Germline lookup yields CDR1 SGHRS and CDR2 YFSETQ. CDR3 sequence: CASSAGTGESGSPLHF. CDR3 DNA sequence: TGCGCCAGCAGCGCTGGGACAGGGGAATCGGGTTCACCCCTCCACTTT. The variable domain in full, completed from reference TRBV5-1 and TRBJ1-6, reads KAGVTQTPRYLIKTRGQQVTLSCSPISGHRSVSWYQQTPGQGLQFLFEYFSETQRNKGNFPGRFSGRQFSNSRSEMNVSTLELGDSALYLCASSAGTGESGSPLHFGNGTRLTVT.

This CDR3 reads CAISERQGANEQYF. CDR3 DNA: TGTGCCATCAGTGAGCGGCAGGGGGCCAATGAGCAGTACTTC. V gene TRBV10-3 combines with J gene TRBJ2-5; TRBD1 aligns across 8 bases. The V and J ends lost 2 bases and 11 bases, in that order; junction bases with no gene match: 10. Germline V lookup: CDR1 ENHRY, CDR2 SYGVKD. The CDR3 is 14 residues long.

The chain has TRBV9 and TRBJ1-2, with no clear D. The CDR3 spans 13 residues. Per germline, CDR1 SGDLS and CDR2 YYNGEE. V gave up 0 bases and J gave up 8 bases, with 11 bases separating them. CDR3 sequence (DNA): TGTGCCAGCAGCGTAGGAAGCAAAGACGGCTACACCTTC. This encodes CASSVGSKDGYTF.

V usage is TRBV27 and J usage is TRBJ2-6; a possible D gene is TRBD2 (5 bases). Germline CDR1 MNHEY, CDR2 SMNVEV (reference sequence). This CDR3 comprises 17 residues. V lost 2 bases and J lost 1, with 12 bases in between. The CDR3 DNA is TGTGCCAGCAGTTTACTCCGGGGAAGGTCTGGGGCCAACGTCCTGACTTTC. It translates to CASSLLRGRSGANVLTF.

The genes are TRBV12-3 or TRBV12-4 and TRBJ2-6; D ambiguous. Between the trimmed V and J ends, which lost 3 bases and 4 bases, there was a span of 7 bases. This CDR3 spans 14 amino acids. DNA of the CDR3: TGTGCCAGCAGTTTTAAGGAGGGGGCCAACGTCCTGACTTTC. Amino acids: CASSFKEGANVLTF.

This clonotype occurred a few times. This sequence joins TRBV7-2 and TRBJ2-7; D is unclear. The length of the CDR3 is 14 residues. Trimming stripped 4 bases from V and 7 bases from J, with 17 bases between. Germline lookup yields CDR1 SGHTA and CDR2 FQGNSA. For the CDR3, the DNA is TGTGCCAGCAGCTCCCCAGACACCTGGGAAGAGCAGTACTTC. Amino acids: CASSSPDTWEEQYF.

This chain uses TRBV6-6 with TRBJ2-1; 9 bases line up with TRBD2. The CDR3 is made up of 17 amino acids. Trimming took 1 base from V and 3 from J; bases not matched to a gene: 7. Germline-derived CDR1 and CDR2 are MNHNY and SVGAGI (reference sequence). CDR3 DNA sequence: TGTGCCAGCAGTTACTTTAGCGGGGGACCAATCTACAATGAGCAGTTCTTC. Protein product: CASSYFSGGPIYNEQFF.